What follows are 25 T cell receptor beta chains derived from one specimen sequenced in a study of neurological immune-mediated disorders. TCRdb reprocessed the 5' RACE reads via MiXCR and lists one record per CDR3 protein. Here the sample spans about 52,000 distinct CDR3 sequences, about 3.8% being singletons. The sample was PBMCs. Source of these receptors: a man between 60 and 75 years old with multiple sclerosis.

This clonotype was counted many times. The chain links TRBV4-2 to TRBJ1-4, with D possibly matching TRBD1 (6 bases). Germline CDR1 reads LGHNA; CDR2 reads YNFKEQ. This CDR3 has 15 amino acids. The V end was cut by 2 bases, the J end by 5 bases, with 12 bases between. CDR3 sequence: CASSQRWQGNEKLFF. CDR3 nucleotides: TGTGCCAGCAGCCAAAGGTGGCAGGGGAATGAAAAACTGTTTTTT.

This clonotype was observed many times. The chain uses TRBV5-1 and TRBJ2-6; no reliable D call. Per germline, CDR1 SGHRS and CDR2 YFSETQ. The V end lost 4 bases, the J end lost 2 bases, and 10 bases lay between the germline ends. This CDR3 region has 15 residues. Written as DNA, the CDR3 is TGCGCCAGCAGCCCTAACGGGCCTGGGGCCAACGTCCTGACTTTC. Its protein is CASSPNGPGANVLTF.

This clonotype was detected ten times or more. J is TRBJ2-5 and V is TRBV7-2; no firm D call. Germline lookup yields CDR1 SGHTA and CDR2 FQGNSA. The CDR3 extends over 12 amino acids. The V end was cut by 11 bases, the J end by 0 bases, with 10 bases between. CDR3 loop: CAWGRDQETQYF. The CDR3 DNA reads as TGTGCCTGGGGAAGGGACCAAGAGACCCAGTACTTC.

This clonotype appeared many times. This chain uses TRBV20-1 with TRBJ2-2; 11 nucleotides match TRBD2. Germline CDR1 DFQATT, CDR2 SNEGSKA (reference sequence). CDR3 size: 16 residues. J was trimmed by 2 bases and V by 6 bases; bases with no gene match: 8. Here the CDR3 reads CSALAGAHINTGELFF. CDR3 bases: TGCAGTGCACTAGCGGGGGCCCATATAAACACCGGGGAGCTGTTTTTT.

In its sample, this clonotype was seen many times. The CDR3 nucleotides read TGTGCCAGCAGCGTTGGGGACGGTTACACTGAAGCTTTCTTT. Protein sequence: CASSVGDGYTEAFF. The genes are TRBV9 and TRBJ1-1; weak D call: TRBD1 (5 bases). CDR1 is SGDLS and CDR2 is YYNGEE in the germline V gene. This CDR3 contains 14 residues. V lost 2 bases and J 3 bases, leaving 11 bases between the germline ends.

This clonotype was detected many times. This chain links TRBV20-1 with TRBJ1-5, with D tentatively TRBD1 (5 bases). The germline CDR1 and CDR2 sequences are DFQATT and SNEGSKA (reference sequence). The CDR3 consists of 14 residues. Trimming removed 6 bases from V and 4 bases from J, with 16 bases in between. In DNA form, the CDR3 reads TGCAGTGCCCGCCCCGGGACGGCGAATCAGCCCCAGCATTTT. This gives the protein CSARPGTANQPQHF.

The table lists this clonotype with many counts. This chain joins TRBV20-1 and TRBJ2-4; D is unclear. Germline lookup yields CDR1 DFQATT and CDR2 SNEGSKA (reference sequence). There are 13 residues in the CDR3. V was trimmed by 6 bases and J by 1 base, leaving 10 bases between them. For the CDR3, the DNA is TGCAGTGCCCGACCCGGGGCCAAAAACATTCAGTACTTC. Translating it yields CSARPGAKNIQYF.

This clonotype was seen many times. The V gene is TRBV5-6, the J gene TRBJ2-1, with D hard to call. Germline assignment: CDR1 SGHDT and CDR2 YYEEEE. The CDR3 is made up of 14 amino acids. The V and J ends lost 1 base and 1 base respectively, with 6 bases between them. The CDR3 loop reads CASSLTVSYNEQFF. As DNA, the CDR3 is TGTGCCAGCAGCTTGACAGTTTCCTACAATGAGCAGTTCTTC. The complete variable domain, with remaining parts taken from reference TRBV5-6 and TRBJ2-1, reads DAGVTQSPTHLIKTRGQQVTLRCSPKSGHDTVSWYQQALGQGPQFIFQYYEEEERQRGNFPDRFSGHQFPNYSSELNVNALLLGDSALYLCASSLTVSYNEQFFGPGTRLTVL.

Ten or more counts support this clonotype. The CDR3 here is CASVSSSGANVLTF. CDR3 in DNA: TGTGCCAGCGTAAGCAGCTCTGGGGCCAACGTCCTGACTTTC. The chain recombines TRBV7-9 with TRBJ2-6, with D unresolved. The germline V and J ends were trimmed by 8 bases and 0 bases, with 8 bases remaining between them. The germline CDR1 and CDR2 sequences are SEHNR and FQNEAQ (reference sequence). This CDR3 comprises 14 residues.

This clonotype was seen many times. J is TRBJ1-1 and V is TRBV12-3 or TRBV12-4; D is possibly TRBD1 (5 bases). CDR3 length: 14 amino acids. The germline V and J ends were trimmed by 2 bases and 0 bases, with 7 bases remaining between them. The CDR3 sequence: CASSLRQLNTEAFF. CDR3 bases: TGTGCCAGCAGTTTACGACAGTTGAACACTGAAGCTTTCTTT.

The gene calls are TRBV18 and TRBJ1-1; tentatively, D is TRBD1 (5 bases). The CDR3 is made up of 13 amino acids. V was shortened by 6 bases and J by 1 base, with 9 bases between the two germline ends. The germline V gene has CDR1 KGHSH and CDR2 LQKENI. The CDR3 DNA reads TGTGCCAGCTCTTTCAGGGAGAACACTGAAGCTTTCTTT. Protein sequence: CASSFRENTEAFF.

This clonotype was detected ten times or more. The genes are TRBV27 and TRBJ1-1; D gene ambiguous. Germline V gene sequence: CDR1 MNHEY, CDR2 SMNVEV (reference sequence). The CDR3 contains 13 residues. Trimming stripped 6 bases from V and 4 bases from J, with 12 bases between. The CDR3 sequence is CASRAFVSTEAFF. Written as DNA, the CDR3 is TGTGCCAGCAGGGCCTTTGTCAGCACTGAAGCTTTCTTT.

At least ten counts were recorded for this clonotype. The chain uses TRBV12-3 or TRBV12-4 and TRBJ1-1, with D possibly matching TRBD1 (6 bases). The V and J ends lost 7 bases and 1 base respectively, with 10 bases between them. The CDR3 contains 13 residues. The CDR3 sequence is CASTAQGNTEAFF. The DNA for the CDR3 is TGTGCCAGCACTGCACAGGGGAACACTGAAGCTTTCTTT.

At least ten counts were recorded for this clonotype. This chain uses TRBV12-3 or TRBV12-4 with TRBJ2-2; D gene unclear. V was clipped by 1 base and J by 3 bases, with 6 bases between them. The CDR3 length is 14 residues. CDR3 nucleotides: TGTGCCAGCAGTTTAGTTCTGGACACCGGGGAGCTGTTTTTT. Its protein product is CASSLVLDTGELFF.

This clonotype was recorded many times. The chain links TRBV20-1 to TRBJ2-7; either TRBD1 or TRBD2 may fit D (5 bases each). The germline gives CDR1 DFQATT, CDR2 SNEGSKA (reference sequence). CDR3 size: 15 residues. Trimming shortened V by 7 bases and J by 2 bases, and 21 bases separated the two germline ends. Written as DNA, the CDR3 is TGCAGTGGGGCCGGGGACCCGTGGAGAACCTACGAGCAGTACTTC. Protein product: CSGAGDPWRTYEQYF.

This clonotype occurred many times. This chain links TRBV28 with TRBJ2-4; D remains ambiguous. V was shortened by 1 base and J by 7 bases, with 5 bases between the two germline ends. There are 12 residues in the CDR3. CDR1 is MDHEN and CDR2 is SYDVKM in the germline V gene. CDR3 protein: CASSLFRNIQYF. In nucleotides, the CDR3 is TGTGCCAGCAGTTTATTTCGGAACATTCAGTACTTC.

This clonotype was picked up many times. The genes are TRBV20-1 and TRBJ1-1; 9 bases are shared with TRBD1. Germline trimming cut 1 base from V and 3 bases from J; bases unmatched to any gene: 6. The CDR3 totals 15 residues. Looked up from germline, CDR1 is DFQATT and CDR2 is SNEGSKA (reference sequence). The CDR3 coding sequence is TGCAGTGCTAGAGGGACAGGGGTCGGGGACACTGAAGCTTTCTTT. This translates into CSARGTGVGDTEAFF.

This clonotype was recorded many times. This sequence joins TRBV20-1 and TRBJ1-2, with 9 bases matching TRBD1. The CDR3 has 15 amino acids. Looked up from germline, CDR1 is DFQATT and CDR2 is SNEGSKA (reference sequence). V dropped 1 base and J dropped 7; count of bases not matched to a gene: 10. The CDR3 sequence: CSARGTGEAGTGYTF. DNA for the CDR3: TGCAGTGCTAGAGGGACAGGGGAGGCCGGAACTGGCTACACCTTC.

This clonotype was counted many times. This chain joins TRBV19 and TRBJ2-3; weak D call: TRBD1 (5 bases). V was pared by 2 bases and J by 9 bases, with 12 bases between. Germline CDR1 and CDR2: LNHDA and SQIVND (reference sequence). The CDR3 has 13 amino acids. CDR3 coding DNA: TGTGCCAGTAGTATAAGGGGCGAGCCGACGCAGTATTTT. Its protein is CASSIRGEPTQYF.

The sample holds many counts of this clonotype. This chain uses TRBV6-4 with TRBJ2-3; D possibly uses TRBD1 or TRBD2 (5 bases each). The CDR3 covers 13 residues. V lost 2 bases and J 2 bases, leaving 5 bases between the germline ends. CDR1 and CDR2 from the germline V gene are MRHNA and SNTAGT. The CDR3, as DNA: TGTGCCAGCAGTGACGGGACCACAGATACGCAGTATTTT. Its protein product is CASSDGTTDTQYF.

This clonotype was detected many times. The chain couples TRBV27 to TRBJ2-5; maybe TRBD1 (6 bases). CDR1 MNHEY and CDR2 SMNVEV come from the germline V gene (reference sequence). Trimming pared 3 bases from V and 7 bases from J, leaving 12 bases between. CDR3 length: 13 residues. CDR3 sequence (DNA): TGTGCCAGCAGTTTGACAGGTCCTAGGACCCAGTACTTC. Translated: CASSLTGPRTQYF.

This clonotype was detected ten times or more. The chain links TRBV5-1 to TRBJ1-5; D is unclear. The V end was cut by 4 bases, the J end by 1 base, with 9 bases between. Germline CDR1 is SGHRS and CDR2 is YFSETQ. The CDR3 consists of 14 residues. CDR3 region: CASSKGESNQPQHF. The CDR3 bases are TGCGCCAGCAGCAAGGGAGAGAGCAATCAGCCCCAGCATTTT.

Many counts were recorded for this clonotype. J is TRBJ2-3 and V is TRBV5-1; possible D gene TRBD2, 5 bases. Trimming took 1 base from V and 1 from J, leaving 7 bases between them. CDR3 size: 14 residues. Germline V gene sequence: CDR1 SGHRS, CDR2 YFSETQ. The CDR3 DNA is TGCGCCAGCAGCTTGAACGGGGGCACAGATACGCAGTATTTT. Protein: CASSLNGGTDTQYF.

This clonotype was counted many times. This chain joins TRBV27 and TRBJ2-5, with 7 positions matching TRBD1. CDR3 length: 15 residues. Per germline, CDR1 MNHEY and CDR2 SMNVEV (reference sequence). The trim removed 5 bases at V and 0 bases at J, leaving 6 bases unmatched. In nucleotides, the CDR3 is TGTGCCAGCAGTCACTCGACAGGGTACCAAGAGACCCAGTACTTC. Protein sequence: CASSHSTGYQETQYF.

This clonotype is medium-sized by share. The chain employs TRBV7-9 and TRBJ1-5, with TRBD1 matching 7 bases. CDR1 SEHNR and CDR2 FQNEAQ come from the germline V gene (reference sequence). The CDR3 is made up of 13 amino acids. Trimming at V came to 5 bases and at J to 4 bases, leaving 2 bases not matched to a gene. For the CDR3, the DNA is TGTGCCAGCAGCACAGGGGCGAATCAGCCCCAGCATTTT. It yields the protein CASSTGANQPQHF.